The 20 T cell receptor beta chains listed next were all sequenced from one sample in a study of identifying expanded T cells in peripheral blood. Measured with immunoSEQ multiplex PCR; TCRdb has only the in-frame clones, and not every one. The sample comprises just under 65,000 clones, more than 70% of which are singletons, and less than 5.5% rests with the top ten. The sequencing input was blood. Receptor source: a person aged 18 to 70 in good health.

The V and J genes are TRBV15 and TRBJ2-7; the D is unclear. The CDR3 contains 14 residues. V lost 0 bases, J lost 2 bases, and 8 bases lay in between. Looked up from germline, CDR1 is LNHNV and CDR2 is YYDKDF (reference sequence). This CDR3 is CATSRDQLAYEQYF. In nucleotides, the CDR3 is TGTGCCACCAGCAGAGATCAACTCGCCTACGAGCAGTACTTC. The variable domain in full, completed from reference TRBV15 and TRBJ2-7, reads DAMVIQNPRYQVTQFGKPVTLSCSQTLNHNVMYWYQQKSSQAPKLLFHYYDKDFNNEADTPDNFQSRRPNTSFCFLDIRSPGLGDTAMYLCATSRDQLAYEQYFGPGTRLTVT.

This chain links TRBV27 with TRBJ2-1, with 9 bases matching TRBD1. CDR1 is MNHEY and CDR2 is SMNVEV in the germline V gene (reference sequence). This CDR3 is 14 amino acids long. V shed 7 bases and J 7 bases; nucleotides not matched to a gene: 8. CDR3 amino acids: CASKIGTGRNEQFF. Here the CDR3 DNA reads TGTGCCAGCAAGATTGGGACAGGGAGGAATGAGCAGTTCTTC.

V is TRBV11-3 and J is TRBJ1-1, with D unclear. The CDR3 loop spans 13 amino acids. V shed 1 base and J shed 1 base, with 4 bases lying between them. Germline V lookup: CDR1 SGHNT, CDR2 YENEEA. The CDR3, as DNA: TGTGCCAGCAGCTTAGGCGGGAACACTGAAGCTTTCTTT. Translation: CASSLGGNTEAFF.

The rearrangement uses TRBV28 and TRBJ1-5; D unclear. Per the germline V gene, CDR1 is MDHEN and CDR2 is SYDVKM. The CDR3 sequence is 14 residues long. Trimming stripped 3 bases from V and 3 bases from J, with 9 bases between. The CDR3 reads CASSLPSYNQPQHF. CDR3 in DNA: TGTGCCAGCAGTTTGCCCAGCTACAATCAGCCCCAGCATTTT.

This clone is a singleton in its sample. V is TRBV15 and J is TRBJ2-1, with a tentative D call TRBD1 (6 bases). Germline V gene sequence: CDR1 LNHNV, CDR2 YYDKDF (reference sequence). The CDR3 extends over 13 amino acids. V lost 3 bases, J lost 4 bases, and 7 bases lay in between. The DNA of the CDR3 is TGTGCCACCAGCAGGACAGGTTACAATGAGCAGTTCTTC. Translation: CATSRTGYNEQFF.

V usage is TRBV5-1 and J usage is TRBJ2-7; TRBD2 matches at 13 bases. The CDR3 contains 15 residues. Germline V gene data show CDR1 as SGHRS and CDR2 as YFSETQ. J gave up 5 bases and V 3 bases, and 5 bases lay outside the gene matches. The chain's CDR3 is CASSSGLAGIHEQYF. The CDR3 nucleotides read TGCGCCAGCAGCTCGGGACTAGCGGGAATCCACGAGCAGTACTTC.

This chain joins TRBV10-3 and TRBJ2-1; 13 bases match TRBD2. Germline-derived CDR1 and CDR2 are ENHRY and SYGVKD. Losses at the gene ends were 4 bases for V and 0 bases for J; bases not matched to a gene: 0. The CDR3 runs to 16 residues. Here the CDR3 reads CAISGTSGSSYNEQFF. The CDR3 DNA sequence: TGTGCCATCAGTGGGACTAGCGGGAGCTCCTACAATGAGCAGTTCTTC.

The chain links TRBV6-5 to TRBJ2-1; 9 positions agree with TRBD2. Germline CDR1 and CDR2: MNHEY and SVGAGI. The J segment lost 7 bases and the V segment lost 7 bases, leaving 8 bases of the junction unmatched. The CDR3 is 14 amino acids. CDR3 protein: CASTGGGAWNEQFF. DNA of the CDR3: TGTGCCAGCACGGGCGGGGGGGCCTGGAATGAGCAGTTCTTC.

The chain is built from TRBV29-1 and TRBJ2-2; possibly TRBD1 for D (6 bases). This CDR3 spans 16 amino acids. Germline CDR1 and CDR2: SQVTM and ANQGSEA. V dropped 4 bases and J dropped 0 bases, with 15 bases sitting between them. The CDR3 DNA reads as TGCAGCGTTGCCTCACGACAGGCCGCGAACACCGGGGAGCTGTTTTTT. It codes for CSVASRQAANTGELFF.

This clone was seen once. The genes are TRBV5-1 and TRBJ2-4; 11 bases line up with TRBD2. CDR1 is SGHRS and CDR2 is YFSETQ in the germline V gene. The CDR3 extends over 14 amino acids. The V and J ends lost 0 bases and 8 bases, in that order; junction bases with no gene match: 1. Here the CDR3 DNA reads TGCGCCAGCAGCTTGGGTAGCGGGAGGGACATTCAGTACTTC. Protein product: CASSLGSGRDIQYF.

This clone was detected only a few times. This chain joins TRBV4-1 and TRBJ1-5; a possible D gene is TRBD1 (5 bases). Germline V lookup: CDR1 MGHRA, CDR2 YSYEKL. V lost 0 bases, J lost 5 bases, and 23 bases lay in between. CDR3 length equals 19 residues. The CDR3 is CASSQELLAGASPDQPQHF. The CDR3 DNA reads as TGCGCCAGCAGCCAAGAACTCCTTGCCGGGGCCTCGCCCGATCAGCCCCAGCATTTT.

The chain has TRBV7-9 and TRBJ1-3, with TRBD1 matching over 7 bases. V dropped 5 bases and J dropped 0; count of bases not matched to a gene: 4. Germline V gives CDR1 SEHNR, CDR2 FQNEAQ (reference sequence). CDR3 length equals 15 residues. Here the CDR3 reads CASSTRTGSGNTIYF. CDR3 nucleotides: TGTGCCAGCAGCACCCGGACAGGCTCTGGAAACACCATATATTTT.

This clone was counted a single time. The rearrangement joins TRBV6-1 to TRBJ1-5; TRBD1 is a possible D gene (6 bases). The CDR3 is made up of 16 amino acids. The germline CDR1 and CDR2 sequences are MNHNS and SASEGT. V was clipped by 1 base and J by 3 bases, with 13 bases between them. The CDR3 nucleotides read TGTGCCAGCAGTGAAGTGACAGGCCCCTCCAATCAGCCCCAGCATTTT. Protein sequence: CASSEVTGPSNQPQHF.

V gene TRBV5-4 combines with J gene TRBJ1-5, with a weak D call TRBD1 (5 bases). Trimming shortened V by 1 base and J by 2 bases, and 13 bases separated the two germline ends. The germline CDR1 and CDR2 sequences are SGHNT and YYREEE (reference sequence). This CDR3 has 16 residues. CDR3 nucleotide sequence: TGTGCCAGCAGCTTGTCAGGGAGAGGTGGCAATCAGCCCCAGCATTTT. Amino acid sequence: CASSLSGRGGNQPQHF.

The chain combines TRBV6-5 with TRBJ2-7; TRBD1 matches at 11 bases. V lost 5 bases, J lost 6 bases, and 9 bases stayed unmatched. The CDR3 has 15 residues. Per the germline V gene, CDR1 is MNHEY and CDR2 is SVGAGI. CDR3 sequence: CASSPKVGTGGEQYF. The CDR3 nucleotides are TGTGCCAGCAGTCCCAAAGTTGGGACAGGGGGCGAGCAGTACTTC.

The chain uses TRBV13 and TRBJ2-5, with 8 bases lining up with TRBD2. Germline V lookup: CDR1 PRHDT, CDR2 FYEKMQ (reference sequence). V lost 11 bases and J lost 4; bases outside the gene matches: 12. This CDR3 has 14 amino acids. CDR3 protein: CAGGLISGIETQYF. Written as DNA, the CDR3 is TGTGCCGGGGGACTGATTAGCGGGATAGAGACCCAGTACTTC.

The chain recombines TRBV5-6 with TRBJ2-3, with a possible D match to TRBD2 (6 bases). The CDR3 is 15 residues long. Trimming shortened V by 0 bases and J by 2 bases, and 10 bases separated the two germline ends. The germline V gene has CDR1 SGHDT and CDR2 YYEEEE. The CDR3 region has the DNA TGTGCCAGCAGCTTGGTGGCGGGATTCACAGATACGCAGTATTTT. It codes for CASSLVAGFTDTQYF.

In DNA form, the CDR3 reads TGTGCCAGCCCTGGGCAGCTAGATGACACCGGGGAGCTGTTTTTT. This translates into CASPGQLDDTGELFF. The chain couples TRBV13 to TRBJ2-2; D gene uncertain. This CDR3 spans 15 amino acids. Trimming removed 8 bases from V and 3 bases from J, with 16 bases in between. Germline V lookup: CDR1 PRHDT, CDR2 FYEKMQ (reference sequence).

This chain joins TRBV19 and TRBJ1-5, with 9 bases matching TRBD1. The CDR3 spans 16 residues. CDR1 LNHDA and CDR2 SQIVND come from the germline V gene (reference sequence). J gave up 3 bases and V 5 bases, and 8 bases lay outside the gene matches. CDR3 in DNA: TGTGCCAGTAGTGGCTGGGGACAGGGCTCCAATCAGCCCCAGCATTTT. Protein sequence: CASSGWGQGSNQPQHF.

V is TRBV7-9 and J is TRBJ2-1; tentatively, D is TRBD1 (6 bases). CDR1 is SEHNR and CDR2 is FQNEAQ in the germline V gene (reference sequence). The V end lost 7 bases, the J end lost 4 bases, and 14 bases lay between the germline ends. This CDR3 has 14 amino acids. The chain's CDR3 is CASNAGVVYNEQFF. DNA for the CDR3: TGTGCCAGCAATGCAGGGGTCGTGTACAATGAGCAGTTCTTC.